Described below is a single TCR beta chain sequence and its context. Its ends do not fully match the called genes, so a read error is possible. TCRdb itself ran the 5' RACE reads through MiXCR, one entry per CDR3 protein. This sample has approximately 28,000 distinct CDR3 sequences, with about an eighth found just once. The data were obtained in a study of neurological immune-mediated disorders. The CDR3 is 16 amino acids. Germline CDR1 MNHEY, CDR2 SVGAGI. Time point in this sample: technical triplicate 2. Sequenced sample: CD4+ T cells from blood. The chain links TRBV6-5 to TRBJ1-5; 11 bases match TRBD1. The receptor comes from a female donor with HTLV-1-associated myelopathy (HAM/TSP). The CDR3 spells CAISRTGGFSNKPQHF. The CDR3 DNA follows: TGTGCCATCAGTCGGACAGGGGGCTTTAGCAATAAGCCCCAGCATTTT.